The rows below give T cell receptor beta chains drawn from one sample of a study of T cell changes during pregnancy in multiple sclerosis. Generated by immunoSEQ multiplex PCR, the TCRdb table keeps only in-frame clones and is missing some. The table lists 50,000 or so clones, 85% to 95% of them singletons. Sequencing was performed on CD4+ T cells from peripheral blood mononuclear cells, taken in the second trimester of pregnancy. The receptors stem from a female donor with multiple sclerosis, enrolled in a pregnancy study. The CDR3 runs from the conserved cysteine through the conserved F or W. A D gene is named only where the DNA matches it firmly. Clone size is given for some rows only: seen once, a few or many times, or a class if the clone is expanded.

CDR3 length: 15
J gene: TRBJ2-7
V gene: TRBV4-1
clone size: few
D gene: TRBD1
CDR3 protein: CASSAGTGGWYEQYF
CDR3 DNA: TGCGCCAGCAGCGCTGGGACAGGGGGCTGGTACGAGCAGTACTTC

CDR3 length: 13
J gene: TRBJ2-7
V gene: TRBV4-1
clone size: .
D gene: .
CDR3 protein: CASSQAVTHEQYF
CDR3 DNA: TGCGCCAGCAGCCAAGCGGTAACCCACGAGCAGTACTTC

CDR3 length: 16
J gene: TRBJ2-4
V gene: TRBV5-1
clone size: .
D gene: .
CDR3 protein: CASSLGGSWTKNIQYF
CDR3 DNA: TGCGCCAGCAGCCTCGGAGGGTCCTGGACCAAAAACATTCAGTACTTC

CDR3 length: 14
J gene: TRBJ1-1
V gene: TRBV7-2
clone size: once
D gene: .
CDR3 protein: CASSLEGAVTEAFF
CDR3 DNA: TGTGCCAGCAGCTTAGAAGGGGCGGTCACTGAAGCTTTCTTT

CDR3 length: 17
J gene: TRBJ1-1
V gene: TRBV5-6
clone size: .
D gene: .
CDR3 protein: CASSLGERRLQGAEAFF
CDR3 DNA: TGTGCCAGCAGCTTGGGAGAAAGGAGATTACAAGGGGCTGAAGCTTTCTTT

CDR3 length: 13
J gene: TRBJ1-6
V gene: TRBV18
clone size: .
D gene: .
CDR3 protein: CATRPGHSLPLHF
CDR3 DNA: TGTGCCACTCGGCCGGGACACTCTTTACCCCTCCACTTT

CDR3 length: 16
J gene: TRBJ2-3
V gene: TRBV4-1
clone size: .
D gene: TRBD2
CDR3 protein: CASSQDQRGPGYTQYF
CDR3 DNA: TGCGCCAGCAGCCAAGACCAGCGGGGCCCGGGATATACGCAGTATTTT

CDR3 length: 17
J gene: TRBJ1-6
V gene: TRBV6-1
clone size: .
D gene: .
CDR3 protein: CASSASGPSSYNSPLHF
CDR3 DNA: TGTGCCAGCAGTGCCTCAGGTCCGAGCTCCTATAATTCACCCCTCCACTTT

CDR3 length: 14
J gene: TRBJ2-1
V gene: TRBV11-2
clone size: .
D gene: .
CDR3 protein: CASSTGISYNEQFF
CDR3 DNA: TGTGCCAGCAGCACCGGGATATCCTACAATGAGCAGTTCTTC

CDR3 length: 16
J gene: TRBJ2-2
V gene: TRBV6-1
clone size: .
D gene: TRBD2
CDR3 protein: CASSENGRAATGELFF
CDR3 DNA: TGTGCCAGCAGTGAAAACGGGAGGGCGGCCACCGGGGAGCTGTTTTTT

CDR3 length: 12
J gene: TRBJ1-2
V gene: TRBV6-5
clone size: once
D gene: .
CDR3 protein: CASSYQGYGYTF
CDR3 DNA: TGTGCCAGCAGTTATCAGGGCTATGGCTACACCTTC

CDR3 length: 13
J gene: TRBJ1-1
V gene: TRBV18
clone size: .
D gene: .
CDR3 protein: CASSPLGRTEAFF
CDR3 DNA: TGTGCCAGCTCACCATTGGGGAGGACTGAAGCTTTCTTT

CDR3 length: 13
J gene: TRBJ2-7
V gene: TRBV7-6
clone size: .
D gene: .
CDR3 protein: CASSLPWAKEQYF
CDR3 DNA: TGTGCCAGCAGCTTACCCTGGGCGAAGGAGCAGTACTTC